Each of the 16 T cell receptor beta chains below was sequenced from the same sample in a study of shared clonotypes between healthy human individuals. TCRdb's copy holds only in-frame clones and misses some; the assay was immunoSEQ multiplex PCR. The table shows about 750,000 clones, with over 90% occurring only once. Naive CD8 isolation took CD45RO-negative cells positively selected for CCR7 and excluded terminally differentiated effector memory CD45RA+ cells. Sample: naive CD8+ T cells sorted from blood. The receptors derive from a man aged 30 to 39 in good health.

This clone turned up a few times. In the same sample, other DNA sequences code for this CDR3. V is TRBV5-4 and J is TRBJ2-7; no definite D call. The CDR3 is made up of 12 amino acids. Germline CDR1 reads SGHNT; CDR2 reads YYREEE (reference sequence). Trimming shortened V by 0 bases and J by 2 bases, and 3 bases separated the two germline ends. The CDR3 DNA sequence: TGTGCCAGCAGCTTGGGAACCTACGAGCAGTACTTC. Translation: CASSLGTYEQYF.

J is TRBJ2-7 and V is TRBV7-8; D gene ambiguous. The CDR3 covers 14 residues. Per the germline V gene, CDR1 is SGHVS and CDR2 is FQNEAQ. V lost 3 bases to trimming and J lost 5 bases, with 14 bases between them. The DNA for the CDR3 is TGTGCCAGCAGCTTTGCTCGTTTTGACCACGAGCAGTACTTC. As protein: CASSFARFDHEQYF.

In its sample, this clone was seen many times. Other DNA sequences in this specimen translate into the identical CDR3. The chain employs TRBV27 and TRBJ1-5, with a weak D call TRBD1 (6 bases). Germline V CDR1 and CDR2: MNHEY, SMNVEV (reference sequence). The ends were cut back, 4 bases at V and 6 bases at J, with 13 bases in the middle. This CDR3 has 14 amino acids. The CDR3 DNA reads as TGTGCCAGCAGTTCGACGGGGGGCGCTCAGCCCCAGCATTTT. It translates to CASSSTGGAQPQHF.

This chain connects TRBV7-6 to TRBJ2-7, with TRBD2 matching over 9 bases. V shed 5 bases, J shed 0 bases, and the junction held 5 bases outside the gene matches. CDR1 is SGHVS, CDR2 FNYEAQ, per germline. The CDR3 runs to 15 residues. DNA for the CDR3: TGTGCCAGCAGCCCGAGCGGGGGGAGCTCCTACGAGCAGTACTTC. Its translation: CASSPSGGSSYEQYF.

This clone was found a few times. As DNA, the CDR3 is TGTGCCAGCAGCTCCGGGATTAAGGTGTACTATGGCTACACCTTC. As protein: CASSSGIKVYYGYTF. The chain recombines TRBV7-9 with TRBJ1-2; D not certain. Germline V lookup: CDR1 SEHNR, CDR2 FQNEAQ (reference sequence). This CDR3 comprises 15 residues. The V and J ends lost 4 bases and 3 bases respectively, with 15 bases between them.

The CDR3 here is CASSFRLAEPPGELFF. CDR3 nucleotide sequence: TGTGCCAGCAGCTTCAGACTAGCGGAGCCCCCCGGGGAGCTGTTTTTT. V gene TRBV5-4 combines with J gene TRBJ2-2; TRBD2 matches 9 bases. V trimming: 2 bases; J trimming: 6 bases; junction bases outside the gene matches: 8. The CDR3 loop spans 16 amino acids. Germline CDR1 reads SGHNT; CDR2 reads YYREEE (reference sequence). The complete variable domain, with remaining parts taken from reference TRBV5-4 and TRBJ2-2, reads ETGVTQSPTHLIKTRGQQVTLRCSSQSGHNTVSWYQQALGQGPQFIFQYYREEENGRGNFPPRFSGLQFPNYSSELNVNALELDDSALYLCASSFRLAEPPGELFFGEGSRLTVL.

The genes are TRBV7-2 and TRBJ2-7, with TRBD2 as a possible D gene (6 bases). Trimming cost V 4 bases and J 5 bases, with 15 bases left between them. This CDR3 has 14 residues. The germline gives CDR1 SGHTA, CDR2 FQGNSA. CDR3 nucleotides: TGTGCCAGCAGCTCTAGCGCCTCCCCCAACGAGCAGTACTTC. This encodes CASSSSASPNEQYF.

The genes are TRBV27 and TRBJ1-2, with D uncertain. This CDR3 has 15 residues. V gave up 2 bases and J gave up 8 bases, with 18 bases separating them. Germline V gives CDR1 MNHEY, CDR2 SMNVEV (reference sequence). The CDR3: CASSLRGGISDGYTF. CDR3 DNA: TGTGCCAGCAGTTTACGGGGAGGGATTTCGGACGGCTACACCTTC.

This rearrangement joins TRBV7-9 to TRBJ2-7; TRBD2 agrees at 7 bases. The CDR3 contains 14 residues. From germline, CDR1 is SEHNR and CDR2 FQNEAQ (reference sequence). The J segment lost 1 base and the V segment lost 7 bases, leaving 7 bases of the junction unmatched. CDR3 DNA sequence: TGTGCCAGCAACTCGGGGGGAGAATCCTACGAGCAGTACTTC. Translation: CASNSGGESYEQYF.

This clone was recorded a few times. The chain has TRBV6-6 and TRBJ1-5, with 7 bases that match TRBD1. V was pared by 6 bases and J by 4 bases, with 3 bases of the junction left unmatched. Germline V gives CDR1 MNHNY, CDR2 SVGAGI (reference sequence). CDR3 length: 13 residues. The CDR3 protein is CASSHRGNQPQHF. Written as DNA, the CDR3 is TGTGCCAGCAGCCACAGGGGAAATCAGCCCCAGCATTTT.

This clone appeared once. CDR3 DNA sequence: TGTGCCAGCAGCCAACTAGCGGGAGTGGTAGAGACCCAGTACTTC. It codes for CASSQLAGVVETQYF. The gene calls are TRBV7-8 and TRBJ2-5, with 11 bases identical to TRBD2. J lost 4 bases, V lost 5 bases, and 6 bases had no gene match. The CDR3 runs to 15 residues. The germline CDR1 and CDR2 sequences are SGHVS and FQNEAQ.

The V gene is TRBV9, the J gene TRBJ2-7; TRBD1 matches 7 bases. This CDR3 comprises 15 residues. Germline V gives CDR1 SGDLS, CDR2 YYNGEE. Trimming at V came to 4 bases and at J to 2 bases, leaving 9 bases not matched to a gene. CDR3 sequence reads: CASSPSTGQTYEQYF. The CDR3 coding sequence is TGTGCCAGCAGCCCTTCCACGGGACAGACCTACGAGCAGTACTTC. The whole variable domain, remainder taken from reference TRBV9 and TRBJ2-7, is DSGVTQTPKHLITATGQRVTLRCSPRSGDLSVYWYQQSLDQGLQFLIQYYNGEERAKGNILERFSAQQFPDLHSELNLSSLELGDSALYFCASSPSTGQTYEQYFGPGTRLTVT.

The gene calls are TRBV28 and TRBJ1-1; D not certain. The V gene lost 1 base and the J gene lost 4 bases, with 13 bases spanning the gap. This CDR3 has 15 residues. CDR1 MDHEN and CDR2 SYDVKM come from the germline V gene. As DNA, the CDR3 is TGTGCCAGCAGTTTATTAATGGATTTCGGCACTGAAGCTTTCTTT. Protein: CASSLLMDFGTEAFF. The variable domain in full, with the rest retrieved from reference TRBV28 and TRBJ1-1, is DVKVTQSSRYLVKRTGEKVFLECVQDMDHENMFWYRQDPGLGLRLIYFSYDVKMKEKGDIPEGYSVSREKKERFSLILESASTNQTSMYLCASSLLMDFGTEAFFGQGTRLTVV.

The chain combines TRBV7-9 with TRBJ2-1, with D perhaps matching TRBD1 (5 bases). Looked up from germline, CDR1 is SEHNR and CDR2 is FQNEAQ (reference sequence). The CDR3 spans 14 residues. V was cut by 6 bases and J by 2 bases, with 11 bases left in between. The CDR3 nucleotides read TGTGCCAGCAGAGGGGTATTCACCTACAATGAGCAGTTCTTC. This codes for CASRGVFTYNEQFF.

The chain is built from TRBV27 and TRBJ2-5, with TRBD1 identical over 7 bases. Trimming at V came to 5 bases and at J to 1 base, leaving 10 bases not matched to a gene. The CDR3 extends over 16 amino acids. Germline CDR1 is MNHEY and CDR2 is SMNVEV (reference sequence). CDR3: CASSPTAGGTQETQYF. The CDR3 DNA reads TGTGCCAGCAGTCCCACAGCAGGGGGTACCCAAGAGACCCAGTACTTC.

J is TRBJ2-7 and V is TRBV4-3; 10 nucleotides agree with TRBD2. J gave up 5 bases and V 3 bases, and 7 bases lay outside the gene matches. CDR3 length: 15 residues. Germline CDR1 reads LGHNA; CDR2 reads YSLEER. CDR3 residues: CASSHGLAVGNEQYF. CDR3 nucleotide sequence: TGCGCCAGCAGCCATGGACTAGCGGTTGGCAACGAGCAGTACTTC.